Listed below are T cell receptor beta chains from one sample, sequenced in a study of OX40 agonist ivuxolimab in advanced cancers. TCRdb's copy holds only in-frame clones and misses some; the assay was immunoSEQ multiplex PCR. This sample has about 160,000 clones, with approximately 94% found just once. Here the sequenced sample was CD4+ or CD8+ T cells sorted from blood, taken in a trial of the OX40 agonist ivuxolimab. These receptors came from an adult with an advanced solid tumor such as melanoma, head and neck, liver or kidney cancer. The CDR3 runs from the conserved cysteine through the conserved F or W. The D gene is left open where the match is weak.

j_gene,d_gene,v_gene,CDR3aa
TRBJ2-5,.,TRBV28,CASRRGLSQETQYF
TRBJ2-5,TRBD1,TRBV19,CASSGTAQETQYF
TRBJ2-5,.,TRBV7-6,CASSLGAYQETQYF
TRBJ1-6,TRBD1,TRBV6-5,CASTKQGRNSPLHF
TRBJ2-2,TRBD2,TRBV7-2,CASSLVPGGQLFF
TRBJ2-7,.,TRBV6-5,CASSRTASYEQYF
TRBJ1-5,.,TRBV18,CASSSGTPRNQPQHF
TRBJ2-2,TRBD2,TRBV5-6,CASSLWTGTSGDTGELFF
TRBJ2-3,TRBD1,TRBV11-1,CASSRTGTGADTQYF
TRBJ2-3,.,TRBV7-9,CASSPGLSTDTQYF
TRBJ2-1,TRBD1,TRBV6-1,CASAGTGGYNEQFF
TRBJ1-3,.,TRBV28,CASSPGTYSGNTIYF
TRBJ2-4,TRBD2,TRBV9,CASSVEAGLAGGRVAKNIQYF
TRBJ1-6,.,TRBV28,CASSPGLGLGSYNSPLHF
TRBJ1-3,.,TRBV30,CAGGGYSGNTIYF
TRBJ2-7,TRBD2,TRBV4-3,CASSRGLAGQYEQYF
TRBJ2-2,.,TRBV27,CASSLPRADSNTGELFF
TRBJ1-5,.,TRBV5-5,CASSSGQMYQPQHF
TRBJ1-2,.,TRBV30,CACNREVNGYTF
TRBJ1-2,TRBD1,TRBV7-2,CASSTRTGGTDGYTF
TRBJ2-7,.,TRBV27,CASSRPPSYEQYF
TRBJ2-1,TRBD1,TRBV6-1,CASSELGQGYNEQFF
TRBJ2-3,.,TRBV5-4,CASSSLGGTDTQYF
TRBJ1-5,.,TRBV5-1,CASSPLGGNQPQHF
TRBJ2-1,.,TRBV7-2,CASSLARQGKNEQFF
TRBJ1-2,.,TRBV19,CASSYDRSSNYGYTF
TRBJ2-6,.,TRBV19,CASTPGRNSGANVLTF
TRBJ1-2,.,TRBV5-1,CASSSADGTYGYTF
TRBJ2-2,.,TRBV9,CASSPLGVGELFF
TRBJ2-5,.,TRBV2,CASSTGSWETQYF
TRBJ1-5,.,TRBV2,CASKETGTHNQPQHF
TRBJ2-1,TRBD1,TRBV27,CASSLDRGNFYNEQFF